This paragraph reports one T cell receptor (beta chain). Its target is unknown. The entry originates in a study of cytomegalovirus exposure and HLA in healthy donors. Findings of the study overall: The classifier, whose performance was assessed in both the original and validation cohorts, reportedly diagnosed cytomegalovirus status with high specificity and sensitivity. Generally TCR sequences proved uncommon, though certain public TCRs appeared in numerous donors.

Germline assignment: CDR1 SEHNR and CDR2 FQNEAQ (reference sequence). V gave up 5 bases and J gave up 0 bases, with 16 bases separating them. The CDR3 length is 16 residues. The data were produced by immunoSEQ multiplex PCR, yet TCRdb's version contains in-frame clones alone and is incomplete. The sample has 150,000 to 180,000 clones; 86% are singletons. What was sequenced was PBMCs. The chain carries TRBV7-9 and TRBJ1-2, with D maybe TRBD1 (6 bases). The TCR originated in a human donor in good health. CDR3 sequence: CASSPTGQYPNYGYTF. The DNA for the CDR3 is TGTGCCAGCAGCCCAACAGGACAGTACCCTAACTATGGCTACACCTTC.